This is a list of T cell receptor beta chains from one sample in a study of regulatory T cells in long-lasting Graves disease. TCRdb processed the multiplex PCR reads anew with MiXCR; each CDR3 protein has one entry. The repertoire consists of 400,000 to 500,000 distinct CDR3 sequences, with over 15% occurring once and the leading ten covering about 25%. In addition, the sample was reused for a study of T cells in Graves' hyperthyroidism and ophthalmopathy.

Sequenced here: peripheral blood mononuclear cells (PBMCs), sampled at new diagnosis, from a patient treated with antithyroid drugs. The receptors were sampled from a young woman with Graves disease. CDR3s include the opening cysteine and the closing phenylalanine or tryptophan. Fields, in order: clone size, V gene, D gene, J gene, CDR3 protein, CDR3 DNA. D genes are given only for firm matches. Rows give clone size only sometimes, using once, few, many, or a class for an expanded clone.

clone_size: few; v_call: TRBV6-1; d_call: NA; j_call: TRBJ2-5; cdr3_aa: CASKALQETQYF; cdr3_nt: TGTGCCAGCAAGGCCCTGCAAGAGACCCAGTACTTC
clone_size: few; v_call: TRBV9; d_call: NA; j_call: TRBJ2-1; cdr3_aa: CASSPQIRAGDEQFF; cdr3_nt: TGTGCCAGCAGCCCTCAAATTCGGGCTGGGGATGAGCAGTTCTTC
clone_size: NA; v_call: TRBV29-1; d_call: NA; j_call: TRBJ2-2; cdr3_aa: CSVTDGAVTGELFF; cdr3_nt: TGCAGCGTCACGGACGGGGCGGTAACCGGGGAGCTGTTTTTT
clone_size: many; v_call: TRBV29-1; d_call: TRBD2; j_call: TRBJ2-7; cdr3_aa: CSVTTSGRTYEQYF; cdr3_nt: TGCAGCGTTACCACTAGCGGGCGTACCTACGAGCAGTACTTC
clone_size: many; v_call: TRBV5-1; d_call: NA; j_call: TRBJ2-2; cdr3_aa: CASSLVADTGELFF; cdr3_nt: TGTGCCAGCAGTTTGGTAGCGGATACCGGGGAGCTGTTTTTT
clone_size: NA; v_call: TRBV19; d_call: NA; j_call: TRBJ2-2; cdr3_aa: CASSIGTPQNTGELFF; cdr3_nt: TGTGCCAGTAGTATCGGGACACCACAGAACACCGGGGAGCTGTTTTTT
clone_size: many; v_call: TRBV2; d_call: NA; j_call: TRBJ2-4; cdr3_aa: CASNLESLAKNIQYF; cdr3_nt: TGTGCCAGCAACCTTGAATCCTTAGCCAAAAACATTCAGTACTTC
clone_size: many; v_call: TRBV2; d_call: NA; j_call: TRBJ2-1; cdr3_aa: CASTRADLSYNEQFF; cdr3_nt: TGTGCCAGCACTCGGGCGGACCTCTCCTACAATGAGCAGTTCTTC
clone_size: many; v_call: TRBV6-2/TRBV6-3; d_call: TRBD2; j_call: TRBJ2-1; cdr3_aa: CASRKSGRVNEQFF; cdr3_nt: TGTGCCAGCAGGAAGAGCGGGAGGGTCAATGAGCAGTTCTTC
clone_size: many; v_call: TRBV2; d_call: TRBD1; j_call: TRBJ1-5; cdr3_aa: CASTRDRDSNQPQHF; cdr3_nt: TGTGCCAGCACCCGGGACAGGGATAGCAATCAGCCCCAGCATTTT
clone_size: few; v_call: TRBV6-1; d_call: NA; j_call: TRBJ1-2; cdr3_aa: CASSPRVQGFTEGYTF; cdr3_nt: TGTGCCAGCAGTCCCCGGGTACAGGGTTTCACAGAGGGCTACACCTTC
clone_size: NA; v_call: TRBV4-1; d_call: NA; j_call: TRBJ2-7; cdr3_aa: CASGQVSTGGYEQYF; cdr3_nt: TGCGCCAGCGGCCAAGTGTCTACAGGCGGCTACGAGCAGTACTTC
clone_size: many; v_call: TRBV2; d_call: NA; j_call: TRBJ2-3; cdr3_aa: CASSGGRQDTQYF; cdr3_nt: TGTGCCAGCAGTGGAGGAAGGCAGGATACGCAGTATTTT
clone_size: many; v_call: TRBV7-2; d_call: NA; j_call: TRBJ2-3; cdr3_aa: CASSLDYF; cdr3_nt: TGTGCCAGCAGCTTAGATTATTTT
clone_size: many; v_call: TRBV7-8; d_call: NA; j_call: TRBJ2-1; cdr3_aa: CASSGQIYNEQFF; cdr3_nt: TGTGCCAGCAGCGGACAGATCTACAATGAGCAGTTCTTC
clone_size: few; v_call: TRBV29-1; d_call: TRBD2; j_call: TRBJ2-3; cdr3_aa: CSVEKASGNTDTQYF; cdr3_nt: TGCAGCGTTGAAAAGGCTAGCGGGAACACAGATACGCAGTATTTT
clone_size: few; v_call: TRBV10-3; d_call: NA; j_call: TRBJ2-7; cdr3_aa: CATSGPSYEQYF; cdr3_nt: TGTGCCACGTCGGGACCAAGCTACGAGCAGTACTTC